The sample holds many counts of the clone carrying this T cell receptor (beta chain). Assay: immunoSEQ multiplex PCR; the TCRdb copy retains only in-frame clones and omits some. Here the sample spans about 1 million clones, around 75% being singletons. This sample is part of a study of shared clonotypes between healthy human individuals. At the level of the study: The study used three CD4 naive, three CD4 memory, two CD8 naive and one CD8 memory plate per donor.

CD4+ cells yielded CD45RA+ naive and CD45RA-negative memory subsets. This clonotype was sampled from a man aged 18 to 29 in good health. The sequenced sample was memory CD4+ T cells sorted from blood. Subset described: CD45RA-negative fraction.

The CDR3 DNA sequence: TGTGCCAGCAGCTCCCCTGCCGACTACAATGAGCAGTTCTTC. Protein sequence: CASSSPADYNEQFF. The J gene is TRBJ2-1, the V gene TRBV5-6, with D unclear. The CDR3 totals 14 residues. V was trimmed by 3 bases and J by 3 bases, leaving 10 bases between them. Germline V gene sequence: CDR1 SGHDT, CDR2 YYEEEE.